The 29 T cell receptor beta chains below come from one sample, sequenced in a study of blood T cell repertoires in COVID-19. Sequencing used immunoSEQ multiplex PCR; TCRdb keeps in-frame clones, though not all of them. The sample includes under 75,000 clones, about 76% of them seen just once. The source material was peripheral blood. The receptor set was obtained from an elderly woman with acute or convalescent COVID-19.

This chain uses TRBV28 with TRBJ1-5; 7 nucleotides align to TRBD1. This CDR3 region has 15 residues. V shed 5 bases and J 6 bases; nucleotides not matched to a gene: 10. Germline V gene lookup returns CDR1 MDHEN and CDR2 SYDVKM. As DNA, the CDR3 is TGTGCCAGCAGTAAGCCCACAGGGGTGGTTCAGCCCCAGCATTTT. As protein: CASSKPTGVVQPQHF.

This clone was detected many times. The V gene is TRBV28, the J gene TRBJ1-1, with D maybe TRBD1 (5 bases). This CDR3 has 14 amino acids. V gave up 2 bases and J gave up 3 bases, with 10 bases separating them. The germline V gene has CDR1 MDHEN and CDR2 SYDVKM. The CDR3 coding sequence is TGTGCCAGCAGTTTACAGGGCTTCGACACTGAAGCTTTCTTT. This sequence encodes CASSLQGFDTEAFF.

The V gene is TRBV6-2 or TRBV6-3, the J gene TRBJ2-2; 7 bases map to TRBD1. The CDR3 is 18 amino acids. Germline trimming cut 5 bases from V and 1 base from J; bases unmatched to any gene: 13. Germline values: CDR1 MNHEY, CDR2 SVGEGT. CDR3 amino acids: CASSHTRLRTGNTGELFF. In DNA, the CDR3 is TGTGCCAGCAGTCATACCCGCCTTCGGACAGGGAACACCGGGGAGCTGTTTTTT.

V usage is TRBV27 and J usage is TRBJ2-7, with 14 bases that match TRBD2. CDR1 is MNHEY and CDR2 is SMNVEV in the germline V gene (reference sequence). J gave up 5 bases and V 7 bases, and 4 bases lay outside the gene matches. The CDR3 totals 14 residues. As DNA, the CDR3 is TGTGCCAGCAAACTGGGACTAGCGGGAGACGAGCAGTACTTC. Its translation is CASKLGLAGDEQYF.

The V call is TRBV14, the J call TRBJ2-7; TRBD2 matches 9 bases. CDR1 and CDR2 (germline): SGHDN, FVKESK. The V segment lost 3 bases and the J segment 2 bases; nucleotides outside the gene matches: 8. There are 16 residues in the CDR3. CDR3 DNA sequence: TGTGCCAGCAGCCACTGGGCTAGCGGGAACACCTACGAGCAGTACTTC. The encoded protein is CASSHWASGNTYEQYF.

The chain has TRBV5-1 and TRBJ2-2; 13 nucleotides match TRBD2. J gave up 6 bases and V 2 bases, and 10 bases lay outside the gene matches. Per the germline V gene, CDR1 is SGHRS and CDR2 is YFSETQ. This CDR3 contains 18 residues. CDR3 region: CASSLYSGTSGIAGELFF. The DNA of the CDR3 is TGCGCCAGCAGCTTATACTCCGGGACTAGCGGGATTGCCGGGGAGCTGTTTTTT.

The sample holds one count of this clone. The chain recombines TRBV5-4 with TRBJ2-3; TRBD1 might be the D (5 bases). The germline V gene encodes CDR1 SGHNT and CDR2 YYREEE (reference sequence). This CDR3 spans 13 amino acids. V dropped 4 bases and J dropped 1 base, with 7 bases sitting between them. The CDR3 bases are TGTGCCAGCAGCGCCAGGGGCACAGATACGCAGTATTTT. As protein: CASSARGTDTQYF. Filled out from reference TRBV5-4 and TRBJ2-3, the complete variable domain reads ETGVTQSPTHLIKTRGQQVTLRCSSQSGHNTVSWYQQALGQGPQFIFQYYREEENGRGNFPPRFSGLQFPNYSSELNVNALELDDSALYLCASSARGTDTQYFGPGTRLTVL.

The chain recombines TRBV6-6 with TRBJ2-3; 8 nucleotides align to TRBD1. The CDR3 covers 15 residues. The junction had 8 bases not matched to a gene; V was cut back by 6 bases and J by 3 bases. Germline V gives CDR1 MNHNY, CDR2 SVGAGI (reference sequence). CDR3 sequence (DNA): TGTGCCAGCAGGGATGGACAGGGATCTACAGATACGCAGTATTTT. Residues: CASRDGQGSTDTQYF.

This clone has more than one count but fewer than ten. This rearrangement joins TRBV11-2 to TRBJ1-2; 8 bases agree with TRBD1. The germline CDR1 and CDR2 sequences are SGHAT and FQNNGV. This CDR3 contains 14 residues. V shed 5 bases and J 8 bases; nucleotides not matched to a gene: 10. CDR3 nucleotides: TGTGCCAGCAGCCCCGGGACAGGTCATGGCGGCTACACCTTC. As protein: CASSPGTGHGGYTF.

The table lists this clone with a few counts. Distinct nucleotide sequences in the sample also encode this CDR3. This chain links TRBV14 with TRBJ2-1, with TRBD1 identical over 11 bases. The CDR3 sequence is 15 residues long. V shed 3 bases and J 2 bases; nucleotides not matched to a gene: 0. The germline CDR1 and CDR2 sequences are SGHDN and FVKESK. The CDR3 nucleotides read TGTGCCAGCAGCCAGGGACAGGGGGCCTACAATGAGCAGTTCTTC. Its protein product is CASSQGQGAYNEQFF.

CDR3 coding DNA: TGCGCCAGCAGCCCTACGACTAGCGGGAGGGCCAGGGATGAGCAGTTCTTC. It yields the protein CASSPTTSGRARDEQFF. The rearrangement links TRBV4-1 to TRBJ2-1, with 14 bases that match TRBD2. After removal of 4 bases from V and 8 bases from J, the junction contained 10 bases not matched to a gene. Germline V gene lookup returns CDR1 MGHRA and CDR2 YSYEKL. The CDR3 runs to 17 residues.

In its sample, this clone was seen a few times. The rearrangement joins TRBV7-9 to TRBJ2-5, with 8 bases fitting TRBD2. After removal of 8 bases from V and 4 bases from J, the junction contained 3 bases not matched to a gene. The germline gives CDR1 SEHNR, CDR2 FQNEAQ (reference sequence). The CDR3 sequence is 12 residues long. In DNA, the CDR3 is TGTGCCAGCCTCGGGAGGGGAGAGACCCAGTACTTC. This codes for CASLGRGETQYF.

The chain couples TRBV5-6 to TRBJ1-5; D not certain. The CDR3 runs to 12 residues. Germline loops: CDR1 SGHDT, CDR2 YYEEEE. V was cut by 0 bases and J by 7 bases, with 5 bases left in between. CDR3 sequence: CASSLGRQPQHF. CDR3 nucleotides: TGTGCCAGCAGCTTGGGGAGGCAGCCCCAGCATTTT.

The chain employs TRBV25-1 and TRBJ1-2; 10 bases match TRBD1. The CDR3 covers 14 residues. Per germline, CDR1 MGHDK and CDR2 SYGVNS. J was trimmed by 5 bases and V by 4 bases; bases with no gene match: 4. The CDR3: CASSADRGLYGYTF. The DNA for the CDR3 is TGTGCCAGCAGTGCAGACAGGGGGCTGTATGGCTACACCTTC.

The chain couples TRBV28 to TRBJ2-7; 8 bases line up with TRBD1. The CDR3 has 15 residues. V was pared by 3 bases and J by 5 bases, with 9 bases of the junction left unmatched. Germline V lookup: CDR1 MDHEN, CDR2 SYDVKM. The CDR3 sequence: CASSLEGQVPHEQYF. The DNA of the CDR3 is TGTGCCAGCAGTTTGGAGGGACAGGTCCCGCACGAGCAGTACTTC.

The chain uses TRBV7-9 and TRBJ2-6; 7 positions match TRBD1. V lost 1 base and J lost 1; bases outside the gene matches: 1. Germline CDR1 and CDR2: SEHNR and FQNEAQ (reference sequence). This CDR3 spans 16 amino acids. CDR3 region: CASSLVRGSGANVLTF. The CDR3 bases are TGTGCCAGCAGCTTAGTCAGGGGGTCTGGGGCCAACGTCCTGACTTTC. The variable domain in full, with the rest retrieved from reference TRBV7-9 and TRBJ2-6, is DTGVSQNPRHKITKRGQNVTFRCDPISEHNRLYWYRQTLGQGPEFLTYFQNEAQLEKSRLLSDRFSAERPKGSFSTLEIQRTEQGDSAMYLCASSLVRGSGANVLTFGAGSRLTVL.

The gene calls are TRBV18 and TRBJ2-2; D perhaps matches TRBD1 (7 bases). Trimming left V 3 bases short and J 0 bases short, with 17 bases between. The CDR3 runs to 18 residues. Germline CDR1 KGHSH, CDR2 LQKENI. The CDR3 sequence is CASSPATGTHPNTGELFF. Written as DNA, the CDR3 is TGTGCCAGCTCACCGGCGACAGGGACTCATCCGAACACCGGGGAGCTGTTTTTT. The entire variable domain, with the rest obtained from reference TRBV18 and TRBJ2-2, is as follows: NAGVMQNPRHLVRRRGQEARLRCSPMKGHSHVYWYRQLPEEGLKFMVYLQKENIIDESGMPKERFSAEFPKEGPSILRIQQVVRGDSAAYFCASSPATGTHPNTGELFFGEGSRLTVL.

V gene TRBV29-1 combines with J gene TRBJ1-1; maybe TRBD1 (6 bases). Germline loops: CDR1 SQVTM, CDR2 ANQGSEA. CDR3 length: 14 residues. Trimming stripped 2 bases from V and 5 bases from J, with 15 bases between. The CDR3 region is CSVEPQGRRTEAFF. The DNA for the CDR3 is TGCAGCGTTGAACCACAGGGAAGGAGAACTGAAGCTTTCTTT.

The rearrangement joins TRBV7-9 to TRBJ2-2; D remains ambiguous. V lost 4 bases to trimming and J lost 4 bases, with 13 bases between them. Germline assignment: CDR1 SEHNR and CDR2 FQNEAQ (reference sequence). The CDR3 loop spans 15 amino acids. The CDR3 reads CASSSPGVGTGELFF. The DNA of the CDR3 is TGTGCCAGCAGCTCCCCCGGAGTGGGCACCGGGGAGCTGTTTTTT.

This clone was found a few times. The chain has TRBV29-1 and TRBJ2-5, with D possibly TRBD2 on 5 matching bases. V was trimmed by 2 bases and J by 7 bases, leaving 17 bases between them. The germline V gene has CDR1 SQVTM and CDR2 ANQGSEA. The CDR3 loop spans 14 amino acids. The CDR3 coding sequence is TGCAGCGTTGAACCGCCAACTAGTTCTGGGACCCAGTACTTC. Protein: CSVEPPTSSGTQYF.

This clone showed up just a few times. The chain combines TRBV19 with TRBJ2-2, with 10 bases fitting TRBD2. Trimming removed 10 bases from V and 6 bases from J; junction bases left unmatched: 8. Germline V gives CDR1 LNHDA, CDR2 SQIVND (reference sequence). The CDR3 length is 14 residues. The CDR3 region has the DNA TGTGCCACCTTAGCGGGAGGTCTGGCCGGGGAGCTGTTTTTT. Protein product: CATLAGGLAGELFF. The full variable domain, its missing parts supplied by reference TRBV19 and TRBJ2-2, is DGGITQSPKYLFRKEGQNVTLSCEQNLNHDAMYWYRQDPGQGLRLIYYSQIVNDFQKGDIAEGYSVSREKKESFPLTVTSAQKNPTAFYLCATLAGGLAGELFFGEGSRLTVL.

The V and J genes are TRBV21-1 and TRBJ1-2; no DNA check was done on the table's D call, TRBD1. TRBV21-1 is reported as a pseudogene. The CDR3 is 20 amino acids. The CDR3 region is CASSKALGTGDTMIIGGYTF. DNA of the CDR3: TGTGCCAGCAGCAAAGCGCTCGGGACAGGGGATACTATGATTATCGGTGGCTACACCTTC.

This clone was counted a few times. The chain uses TRBV6-6 and TRBJ1-1; 7 positions match TRBD1. The ends lost 4 bases at V and 5 bases at J; junction bases unmatched: 10. Germline V gene sequence: CDR1 MNHNY, CDR2 SVGAGI (reference sequence). CDR3 length equals 15 residues. CDR3 nucleotide sequence: TGTGCCAGCAGTTTGGGACAGTCGTCGGATACTGAAGCTTTCTTT. Encoded protein: CASSLGQSSDTEAFF.

The J gene is TRBJ1-4, the V gene TRBV7-9; 7 nucleotides line up with TRBD1. V lost 4 bases and J lost 0; bases outside the gene matches: 14. Germline V gene lookup returns CDR1 SEHNR and CDR2 FQNEAQ (reference sequence). The CDR3 is made up of 19 amino acids. This chain's CDR3 is CASSSPPGTAFATNEKLFF. The CDR3 nucleotides are TGTGCCAGCAGCTCCCCGCCTGGGACAGCCTTTGCAACTAATGAAAAACTGTTTTTT. The full variable domain, completed using reference TRBV7-9 and TRBJ1-4, is DTGVSQNPRHKITKRGQNVTFRCDPISEHNRLYWYRQTLGQGPEFLTYFQNEAQLEKSRLLSDRFSAERPKGSFSTLEIQRTEQGDSAMYLCASSSPPGTAFATNEKLFFGSGTQLSVL.

The CDR3 spells CASSRHPEGGRVDTQYF. In DNA form, the CDR3 reads TGCGCCAGCAGCCGGCATCCAGAGGGCGGGAGGGTCGATACGCAGTATTTT. The chain couples TRBV5-1 to TRBJ2-3; 9 bases match TRBD2. The germline V gene encodes CDR1 SGHRS and CDR2 YFSETQ. V was clipped by 4 bases and J by 6 bases; unmatched bases: 15. CDR3 length: 17 amino acids.

The chain uses TRBV20-1 and TRBJ2-1; a weak D match, TRBD2 (5 bases). The germline V and J ends were trimmed by 3 bases and 0 bases, with 12 bases remaining between them. The length of the CDR3 is 15 residues. CDR1 is DFQATT, CDR2 SNEGSKA, per germline (reference sequence). CDR3 coding DNA: TGCAGTGCTAGTGGGCTAGCAAGCTCCTACAATGAGCAGTTCTTC. It codes for CSASGLASSYNEQFF.

The V call is TRBV5-1, the J call TRBJ2-1, with D perhaps matching TRBD1 (6 bases). Germline CDR1 SGHRS, CDR2 YFSETQ. The CDR3 consists of 13 residues. The V and J ends lost 4 bases and 3 bases respectively, with 8 bases between them. The CDR3 DNA is TGCGCCAGCAGCGTGGACAGCTACAATGAGCAGTTCTTC. This sequence encodes CASSVDSYNEQFF.

CDR3 nucleotide sequence: TGTGCCAGCAGCCCTACAGGGGATGAAAAACTGTTTTTT. It yields the protein CASSPTGDEKLFF. The rearrangement uses TRBV7-8 and TRBJ1-4; 7 positions agree with TRBD1. There are 13 residues in the CDR3. Germline V gives CDR1 SGHVS, CDR2 FQNEAQ. V lost 5 bases to trimming and J lost 6 bases; unmatched junction nucleotides: 3. The complete variable domain, with remaining parts taken from reference TRBV7-8 and TRBJ1-4, reads GAGVSQSPRYKVAKRGQDVALRCDPISGHVSLFWYQQALGQGPEFLTYFQNEAQLDKSGLPSDRFFAERPEGSVSTLKIQRTQQEDSAVYLCASSPTGDEKLFFGSGTQLSVL.

This chain connects TRBV6-4 to TRBJ1-6; the match to TRBD1 covers 7 bases. Per germline, CDR1 MRHNA and CDR2 SNTAGT. The CDR3 loop spans 17 amino acids. Trimming cost V 2 bases and J 2 bases; bases outside gene matches: 6. DNA for the CDR3: TGTGCCAGCAGTGACCCGACAGGGTCGCCCTATAATTCACCCCTCCACTTT. It translates to CASSDPTGSPYNSPLHF.